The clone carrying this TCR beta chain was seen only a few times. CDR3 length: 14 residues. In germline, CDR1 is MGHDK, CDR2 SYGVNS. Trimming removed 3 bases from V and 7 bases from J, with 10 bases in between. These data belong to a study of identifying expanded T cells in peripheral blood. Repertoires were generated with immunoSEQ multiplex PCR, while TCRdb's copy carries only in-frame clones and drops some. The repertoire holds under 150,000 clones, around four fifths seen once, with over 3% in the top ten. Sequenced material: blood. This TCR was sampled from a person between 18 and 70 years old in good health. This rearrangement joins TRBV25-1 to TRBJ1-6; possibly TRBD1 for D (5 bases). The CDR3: CASSDDSRNSPLHF. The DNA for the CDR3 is TGTGCCAGCAGTGATGACAGCAGAAATTCACCCCTCCACTTT.